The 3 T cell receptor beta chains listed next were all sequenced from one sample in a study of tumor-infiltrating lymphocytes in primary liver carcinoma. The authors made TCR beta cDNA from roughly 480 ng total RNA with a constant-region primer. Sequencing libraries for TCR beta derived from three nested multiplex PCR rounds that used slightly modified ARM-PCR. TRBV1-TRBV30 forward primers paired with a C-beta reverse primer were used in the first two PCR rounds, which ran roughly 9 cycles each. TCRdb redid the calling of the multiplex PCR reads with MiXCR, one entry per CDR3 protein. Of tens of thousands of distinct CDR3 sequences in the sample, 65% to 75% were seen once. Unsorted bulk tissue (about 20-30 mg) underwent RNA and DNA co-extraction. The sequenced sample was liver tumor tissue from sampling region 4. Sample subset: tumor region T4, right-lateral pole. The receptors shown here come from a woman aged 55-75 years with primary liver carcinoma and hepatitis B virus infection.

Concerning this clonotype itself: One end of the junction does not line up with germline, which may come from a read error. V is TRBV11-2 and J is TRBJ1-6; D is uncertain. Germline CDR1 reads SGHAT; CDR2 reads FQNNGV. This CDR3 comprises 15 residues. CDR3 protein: CTSSLARALNSPLHF. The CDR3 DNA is TGTACCAGCAGTTTAGCCCGGGCATTAAATTCACCCCTCCACTTT. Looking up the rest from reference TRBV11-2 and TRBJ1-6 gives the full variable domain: EAGVAQSPRYKIIEKRQSVAFWCNPISGHATLYWYQQILGQGPKLLIQFQNNGVVDDSQLPKDRFSAERLKGVDSTLKIQPAKLEDSAVYLCTSSLARALNSPLHFGNGTRLTVT.

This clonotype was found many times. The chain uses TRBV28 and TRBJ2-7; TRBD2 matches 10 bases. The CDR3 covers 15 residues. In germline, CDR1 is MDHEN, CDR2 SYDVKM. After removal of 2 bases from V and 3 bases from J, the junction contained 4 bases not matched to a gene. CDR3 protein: CASSLRLAGFYEQYF. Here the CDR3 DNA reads TGTGCCAGCAGTTTACGACTAGCGGGCTTCTACGAGCAGTACTTC.

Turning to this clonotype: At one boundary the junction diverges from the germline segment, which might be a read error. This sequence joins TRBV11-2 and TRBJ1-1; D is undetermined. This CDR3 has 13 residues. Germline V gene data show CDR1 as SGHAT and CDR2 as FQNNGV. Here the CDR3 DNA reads TGTACCGGCAGCCTCGGGCTGAACACTGGAGCTTTCTTT. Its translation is CTGSLGLNTGAFF.